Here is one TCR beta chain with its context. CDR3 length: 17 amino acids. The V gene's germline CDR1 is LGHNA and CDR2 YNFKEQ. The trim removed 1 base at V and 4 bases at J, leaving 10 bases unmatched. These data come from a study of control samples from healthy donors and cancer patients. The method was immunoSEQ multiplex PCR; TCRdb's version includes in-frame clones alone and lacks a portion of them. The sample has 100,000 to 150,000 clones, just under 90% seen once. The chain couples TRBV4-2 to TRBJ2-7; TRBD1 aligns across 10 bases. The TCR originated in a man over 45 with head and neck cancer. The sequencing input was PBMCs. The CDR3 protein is CASSQAKDGDRGYEQYF. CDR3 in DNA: TGTGCCAGCAGCCAAGCCAAAGACGGGGACAGGGGATACGAGCAGTACTTC.